The rows below give T cell receptor beta chains drawn from one sample of a study of blood T cell repertoires in COVID-19. Sequencing was performed with immunoSEQ multiplex PCR; in TCRdb, only in-frame clones are kept and a portion is missing. Of approximately 360,000 clones in the sample, about 90% are singletons; the top ten hold roughly 1.2%. The material sequenced was peripheral blood. The source of these receptors is a middle-aged man with acute or convalescent COVID-19. CDR3s include the opening cysteine and the closing phenylalanine or tryptophan. D genes are given only for firm matches. Not every row has a clone size; where given, it reads once, few, many or a size class.

D gene: -
J gene: TRBJ1-4
V gene: TRBV7-6
clone size: -
CDR3 DNA: TGTGCCAGCAGCTTAGGGGGGGGGCGAGATGAAAAACTGTTTTTT
CDR3 protein: CASSLGGGRDEKLFF

D gene: TRBD1
J gene: TRBJ2-6
V gene: TRBV6-2/TRBV6-3
clone size: -
CDR3 DNA: TGTGCCAGCAGTGTGAAGACAGGGGGCAGCTCTGGGGCCAACGTCCTGACTTTC
CDR3 protein: CASSVKTGGSSGANVLTF

D gene: TRBD2
J gene: TRBJ2-1
V gene: TRBV5-4
clone size: -
CDR3 DNA: TGTGCCAGCAGTCTAAGCGGGAGCCGCTCCTACAATGAGCAGTTCTTC
CDR3 protein: CASSLSGSRSYNEQFF

D gene: -
J gene: TRBJ2-1
V gene: TRBV9
clone size: -
CDR3 DNA: TGTGCCAGCAGCCTCAGCGGAGACTACCGTTACTCCTACAATGAGCAGTTCTTC
CDR3 protein: CASSLSGDYRYSYNEQFF

D gene: -
J gene: TRBJ1-5
V gene: TRBV2
clone size: -
CDR3 DNA: TGTGCCAGCAGTGCCCTGGACAAGTTTATGTCCCAGCATTTT
CDR3 protein: CASSALDKFMSQHF

D gene: TRBD1
J gene: TRBJ2-5
V gene: TRBV15
clone size: -
CDR3 DNA: TGTGCCACCAGCGGGCGACAGGGTGGGGTCCAAGAGACCCAGTACTTC
CDR3 protein: CATSGRQGGVQETQYF

D gene: -
J gene: TRBJ2-5
V gene: TRBV28
clone size: -
CDR3 DNA: TGTGCCAGCAGTTTAGCAGGGTACCAAGAGACCCAGTACTTC
CDR3 protein: CASSLAGYQETQYF

D gene: -
J gene: TRBJ1-1
V gene: TRBV18
clone size: -
CDR3 DNA: TGTGCCAGCTCCCGTTCGGGGAGGGACACTGAAGCTTTCTTT
CDR3 protein: CASSRSGRDTEAFF

D gene: -
J gene: TRBJ2-2
V gene: TRBV5-6
clone size: -
CDR3 DNA: TGTGCCAGCAGCTTGGCCCGCAGAAACACCGGGGAGCTGTTTTTT
CDR3 protein: CASSLARRNTGELFF

D gene: TRBD2
J gene: TRBJ2-1
V gene: TRBV7-9
clone size: -
CDR3 DNA: TGTGCCAGCAGCCCGGTGGCGGGAGGCGGCAGCTCCTACAATGAGCAGTTCTTC
CDR3 protein: CASSPVAGGGSSYNEQFF

D gene: TRBD1
J gene: TRBJ1-2
V gene: TRBV2
clone size: -
CDR3 DNA: TGTGCCAGCAGGGCCAGGGGGAGCGGCTACACCTTC
CDR3 protein: CASRARGSGYTF

D gene: TRBD2
J gene: TRBJ2-2
V gene: TRBV14
clone size: -
CDR3 DNA: TGTGCCAGCAGCCAAGGAAGAGGGACTAGCGGGAGATACACCGGGGAGCTGTTTTTT
CDR3 protein: CASSQGRGTSGRYTGELFF

D gene: TRBD2
J gene: TRBJ2-2
V gene: TRBV9
clone size: -
CDR3 DNA: TGTGCCAGCAGCCCTAGCGGGGGCCACGGGGACGGGGAGCTGTTTTTT
CDR3 protein: CASSPSGGHGDGELFF

D gene: -
J gene: TRBJ1-6
V gene: TRBV27
clone size: -
CDR3 DNA: TGTGCCAGCAGTCGGTACAGGGAAGTGGAATCACCCCTCCACTTT
CDR3 protein: CASSRYREVESPLHF

D gene: TRBD1
J gene: TRBJ1-6
V gene: TRBV7-3
clone size: -
CDR3 DNA: TGTGCCAGCAGCTTATTGGGAGGACAGGGGGATTCACCCCTCCACTTT
CDR3 protein: CASSLLGGQGDSPLHF

D gene: -
J gene: TRBJ2-4
V gene: TRBV19
clone size: -
CDR3 DNA: TGTGCCAGTAATTGGGCTCCGGGGAACATTCAGTACTTC
CDR3 protein: CASNWAPGNIQYF

D gene: TRBD1
J gene: TRBJ2-7
V gene: TRBV5-1
clone size: once
CDR3 DNA: TGCGCCAGCAGCCCACGACAGGGGAGCTCCTACGAGCAGTACTTC
CDR3 protein: CASSPRQGSSYEQYF

D gene: TRBD1
J gene: TRBJ2-1
V gene: TRBV7-8
clone size: -
CDR3 DNA: TGTGCCAGCAGCCCGGGGACAGGGCTGGTCAATGAGCAGTTCTTC
CDR3 protein: CASSPGTGLVNEQFF

D gene: -
J gene: TRBJ2-5
V gene: TRBV6-1
clone size: -
CDR3 DNA: TGTGCCAGCAGTTATGCTGGGAGTCGGGAGACCCAGTACTTC
CDR3 protein: CASSYAGSRETQYF

D gene: -
J gene: TRBJ1-1
V gene: TRBV4-3
clone size: -
CDR3 DNA: TGCGCCAGCAGCCAAGACAGGAACACTGAAGCTTTCTTT
CDR3 protein: CASSQDRNTEAFF

D gene: -
J gene: TRBJ2-2
V gene: TRBV5-1
clone size: few
CDR3 DNA: TGCGCCAGCAGCCCCCGACTAGCGAACACCGGGGAGCTGTTTTTT
CDR3 protein: CASSPRLANTGELFF

D gene: TRBD2
J gene: TRBJ2-7
V gene: TRBV10-3
clone size: -
CDR3 DNA: TGTGCCATCAGCAAGGCTGCGGGGGACTACGAGCAGTACTTC
CDR3 protein: CAISKAAGDYEQYF

D gene: TRBD1
J gene: TRBJ2-2
V gene: TRBV9
clone size: -
CDR3 DNA: TGTGCCAGCAGCTTGACAGGGGGTTCGAACACCGGGGAGCTGTTTTTT
CDR3 protein: CASSLTGGSNTGELFF

D gene: -
J gene: TRBJ1-4
V gene: TRBV9
clone size: -
CDR3 DNA: TGTGCCAGCAGCGTAGGAGAGCCAGGCCTTAATGAAAAACTGTTTTTT
CDR3 protein: CASSVGEPGLNEKLFF

D gene: TRBD1
J gene: TRBJ1-2
V gene: TRBV28
clone size: -
CDR3 DNA: TGTGCCAGCAGCCTTCATCCGGGACAGGGGATCGGCTATGGCTACACCTTC
CDR3 protein: CASSLHPGQGIGYGYTF

D gene: -
J gene: TRBJ1-4
V gene: TRBV30
clone size: -
CDR3 DNA: TGTGCCTGGAGTGCTACCGGGACTCAACTGTTTTTT
CDR3 protein: CAWSATGTQLFF

D gene: TRBD1
J gene: TRBJ1-5
V gene: TRBV30
clone size: -
CDR3 DNA: TGTGCCTGGAGTCAGGACAGGGGGCATCAGCCCCAGCATTTT
CDR3 protein: CAWSQDRGHQPQHF

D gene: TRBD1
J gene: TRBJ2-1
V gene: TRBV5-4
clone size: -
CDR3 DNA: TGTGCCAGCAGCCCCGGACAGGGGGCCTACAATGAGCAGTTCTTC
CDR3 protein: CASSPGQGAYNEQFF